The 17 T cell receptor beta chains below come from one sample, sequenced in a study of shared clonotypes between healthy human individuals. Sequencing used immunoSEQ multiplex PCR; TCRdb keeps in-frame clones, though not all of them. The table shows 2 million to 2.5 million clones, with roughly 92% occurring only once. Source material: naive CD4+ T cells from PBMCs. This sample's subset: CD45RA+ positively selected. The receptors originated from a man aged 18 to 35 in good health. Some clones in this sample may be carry-over from other donors' samples.

The rearrangement joins TRBV7-3 to TRBJ1-2, with D perhaps matching TRBD1 (5 bases). The CDR3 spans 15 residues. Germline V gene lookup returns CDR1 SGHTA and CDR2 FQGTGA. Trimming left V 5 bases short and J 8 bases short, with 21 bases between. For the CDR3, the DNA is TGTGCCAGCAGCGCGAACCGGGACGACGCCGGGGGCTACACCTTC. This translates into CASSANRDDAGGYTF. The complete variable domain, with remaining parts taken from reference TRBV7-3 and TRBJ1-2, reads GAGVSQTPSNKVTEKGKYVELRCDPISGHTALYWYRQSLGQGPEFLIYFQGTGAADDSGLPNDRFFAVRPEGSVSTLKIQRTERGDSAVYLCASSANRDDAGGYTFGSGTRLTVV.

The chain recombines TRBV2 with TRBJ1-1; D is unclear. The V end lost 6 bases, the J end lost 1 base, and 9 bases lay between the germline ends. CDR3 length: 13 amino acids. Looked up from germline, CDR1 is SNHLY and CDR2 is FYNNEI. The CDR3 region has the DNA TGTGCCAGCAGCGAACAACCGAACACTGAAGCTTTCTTT. Encoded protein: CASSEQPNTEAFF.

A single count supports this clone. This chain joins TRBV28 and TRBJ2-5; TRBD2 matches at 9 bases. The CDR3 has 14 residues. From germline, CDR1 is MDHEN and CDR2 SYDVKM. V was clipped by 7 bases and J by 2 bases; unmatched bases: 5. Here the CDR3 reads CASTRGGAQETQYF. As DNA, the CDR3 is TGTGCCAGCACACGCGGGGGGGCGCAAGAGACCCAGTACTTC.

The count of this clone is one. The rearrangement uses TRBV18 and TRBJ1-5, with 9 bases identical to TRBD1. This CDR3 has 19 residues. The ends lost 4 bases at V and 0 bases at J; junction bases unmatched: 13. The germline gives CDR1 KGHSH, CDR2 LQKENI. CDR3 protein: CASSHRETGGSRSNQPQHF. The CDR3 bases are TGTGCCAGCTCACACAGGGAGACAGGGGGGTCTCGTAGCAATCAGCCCCAGCATTTT.

This clone has only one observation. The chain carries TRBV7-9 and TRBJ1-2; no definite D call. Germline CDR1 reads SEHNR; CDR2 reads FQNEAQ (reference sequence). This CDR3 has 16 amino acids. The V end lost 1 base, the J end lost 7 bases, and 19 bases lay between the germline ends. The CDR3 protein is CASSLGRQRPGGGYTF. The CDR3 nucleotides read TGTGCCAGCAGCTTAGGGAGGCAGCGGCCCGGAGGTGGCTACACCTTC.

V usage is TRBV18 and J usage is TRBJ1-1; D is perhaps TRBD1 (5 bases). Germline assignment: CDR1 KGHSH and CDR2 LQKENI. Trimming took off 5 bases at V and 1 base at J, with 14 bases between the two ends. This CDR3 region has 15 residues. CDR3 region: CASSNSGTANTEAFF. The CDR3, as DNA: TGTGCCAGCTCAAACTCCGGGACGGCGAACACTGAAGCTTTCTTT. The whole variable domain, filled in from reference TRBV18 and TRBJ1-1, reads NAGVMQNPRHLVRRRGQEARLRCSPMKGHSHVYWYRQLPEEGLKFMVYLQKENIIDESGMPKERFSAEFPKEGPSILRIQQVVRGDSAAYFCASSNSGTANTEAFFGQGTRLTVV.

The genes are TRBV5-4 and TRBJ2-7, with a tentative D call TRBD1 (6 bases). The V end was cut by 3 bases, the J end by 6 bases, with 16 bases between. This CDR3 contains 14 residues. Per germline, CDR1 SGHNT and CDR2 YYREEE (reference sequence). CDR3 sequence: CASSSPGQYSEQYF. DNA of the CDR3: TGTGCCAGCAGCTCACCTGGACAGTACTCCGAGCAGTACTTC.

The table lists this clone with a few counts. This same CDR3 is encoded by further DNA sequences in the sample. The rearrangement uses TRBV7-3 and TRBJ1-1; 7 nucleotides agree with TRBD1. Germline loops: CDR1 SGHTA, CDR2 FQGTGA. The CDR3 has 13 residues. V was pared by 3 bases and J by 3 bases, with 1 base of the junction left unmatched. CDR3 protein: CASSFQGDTEAFF. In DNA, the CDR3 is TGTGCCAGCAGCTTTCAGGGGGACACTGAAGCTTTCTTT.

A remark on this clone: Other DNA sequences in the sample encode the same CDR3. The rearrangement links TRBV5-1 to TRBJ2-2, with D unresolved. Germline V gene data show CDR1 as SGHRS and CDR2 as YFSETQ. Trimming took off 4 bases at V and 4 bases at J, with 11 bases between the two ends. The CDR3 loop spans 14 amino acids. CDR3 region: CASSPGQGTGELFF. DNA for the CDR3: TGCGCCAGCAGCCCCGGCCAAGGCACCGGGGAGCTGTTTTTT.

This clone was counted a few times. V gene TRBV5-1 combines with J gene TRBJ1-1; D is undetermined. The length of the CDR3 is 13 residues. The germline V and J ends were trimmed by 1 base and 4 bases, with 8 bases remaining between them. Per the germline V gene, CDR1 is SGHRS and CDR2 is YFSETQ. CDR3 DNA: TGCGCCAGCAGCTTGACATCCCGCACTGAAGCTTTCTTT. Residues: CASSLTSRTEAFF.

The chain is built from TRBV4-3 and TRBJ2-7; D is possibly TRBD2 (6 bases). V lost 4 bases to trimming and J lost 0 bases, with 19 bases between them. Looked up from germline, CDR1 is LGHNA and CDR2 is YSLEER. CDR3 length equals 17 residues. CDR3 loop: CASSRDLLGLNSYEQYF. DNA for the CDR3: TGCGCCAGCAGCCGAGATTTGTTGGGACTCAACTCCTACGAGCAGTACTTC.

This clone was found once. The chain is built from TRBV5-4 and TRBJ1-2, with TRBD1 identical over 9 bases. CDR1 SGHNT and CDR2 YYREEE come from the germline V gene (reference sequence). The CDR3 extends over 15 amino acids. The V and J ends lost 2 bases and 4 bases, in that order; junction bases with no gene match: 6. The CDR3 coding sequence is TGTGCCAGCAGCTTACCGGGACAGGGCCCCTATGGCTACACCTTC. Its protein is CASSLPGQGPYGYTF. Using reference TRBV5-4 and TRBJ1-2 for the parts outside the CDR3, the full variable domain is ETGVTQSPTHLIKTRGQQVTLRCSSQSGHNTVSWYQQALGQGPQFIFQYYREEENGRGNFPPRFSGLQFPNYSSELNVNALELDDSALYLCASSLPGQGPYGYTFGSGTRLTVV.

The gene calls are TRBV7-2 and TRBJ2-2; possibly TRBD2 for D (6 bases). V lost 3 bases and J 10 bases, leaving 18 bases between the germline ends. Per the germline V gene, CDR1 is SGHTA and CDR2 is FQGNSA. The CDR3 is 15 amino acids. CDR3 sequence: CASSFRTRDSLELFF. Here the CDR3 DNA reads TGTGCCAGCAGCTTTCGAACCCGGGACTCCCTGGAGCTGTTTTTT.

The chain employs TRBV29-1 and TRBJ2-3; D tentatively reads TRBD1 or TRBD2 (5 bases each). CDR3 size: 14 residues. Germline V CDR1 and CDR2: SQVTM, ANQGSEA. V was pared by 6 bases and J by 0 bases, with 13 bases between. CDR3 nucleotide sequence: TGCAGCGTGGGGGAGCGGACTAGCACAGATACGCAGTATTTT. Translation gives CSVGERTSTDTQYF.

The rearrangement joins TRBV7-2 to TRBJ1-5; TRBD1 aligns across 10 bases. V gave up 5 bases and J gave up 4 bases; unmatched junction bases: 5. CDR1 and CDR2 from the germline V gene are SGHTA and FQGNSA. The CDR3 is 15 residues long. The CDR3 sequence is CASSARTGGNQPQHF. The CDR3 bases are TGTGCCAGCAGCGCCAGGACAGGGGGAAATCAGCCCCAGCATTTT.

The chain uses TRBV28 and TRBJ1-5, with 8 nucleotides matching TRBD1. V lost 9 bases, J lost 5 bases, and 6 bases stayed unmatched. There are 13 residues in the CDR3. Germline V lookup: CDR1 MDHEN, CDR2 SYDVKM. For the CDR3, the DNA is TGTGCCAGTTCCCGCAGGGGGCATCAGCCCCAGCATTTT. Translating gives CASSRRGHQPQHF.

The chain has TRBV5-4 and TRBJ2-3; D gene unclear. Looked up from germline, CDR1 is SGHNT and CDR2 is YYREEE (reference sequence). The CDR3 loop spans 14 amino acids. The V end was cut by 0 bases, the J end by 2 bases, with 7 bases between. The CDR3 protein is CASSLVLTTDTQYF. CDR3 in DNA: TGTGCCAGCAGCTTGGTACTTACCACAGATACGCAGTATTTT. Full variable domain (outside the CDR3, taken from reference TRBV5-4 and TRBJ2-3): ETGVTQSPTHLIKTRGQQVTLRCSSQSGHNTVSWYQQALGQGPQFIFQYYREEENGRGNFPPRFSGLQFPNYSSELNVNALELDDSALYLCASSLVLTTDTQYFGPGTRLTVL.